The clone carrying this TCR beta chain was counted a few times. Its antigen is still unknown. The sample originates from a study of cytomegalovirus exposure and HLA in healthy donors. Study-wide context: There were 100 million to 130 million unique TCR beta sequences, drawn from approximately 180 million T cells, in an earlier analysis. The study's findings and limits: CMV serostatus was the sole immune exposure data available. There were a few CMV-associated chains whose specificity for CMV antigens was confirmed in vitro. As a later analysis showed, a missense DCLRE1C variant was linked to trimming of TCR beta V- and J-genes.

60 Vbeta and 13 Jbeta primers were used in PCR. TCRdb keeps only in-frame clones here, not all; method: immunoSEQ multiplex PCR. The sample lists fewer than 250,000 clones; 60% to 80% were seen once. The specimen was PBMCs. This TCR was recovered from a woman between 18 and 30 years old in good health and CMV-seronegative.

CDR3 sequence reads: CASSLARTYTDTQYF. The CDR3 nucleotides read TGCGCCAGCAGCTTGGCCAGGACATACACAGATACGCAGTATTTT. The chain combines TRBV5-1 with TRBJ2-3, with D possibly matching TRBD1 (5 bases). The germline CDR1 and CDR2 sequences are SGHRS and YFSETQ. The CDR3 has 15 amino acids. V dropped 0 bases and J dropped 2 bases, with 10 bases sitting between them.